The source of this T cell receptor (beta chain) is a study of T cells in Graves' hyperthyroidism and ophthalmopathy. Only a few counts were recorded for this clonotype. Its antigen is as yet unknown. With V trimmed by 6 bases and J by 4 bases, 6 bases remained unmatched. This CDR3 comprises 15 residues. Researchers amplified the TCR beta CDR3 regions from RNA transcripts. HTBI primers were used for first-round RT-PCR of the TCR CDR3. TCRdb fed the multiplex PCR reads into MiXCR, producing one record per CDR3 protein. The table records under 650,000 distinct CDR3 sequences, roughly 16% of them present only once. Absent ophthalmopathy progression within 18 months defined stable Graves' hyperthyroidism. Clinical symptoms, serum thyroxine, TRAb, thyroid ultrasound and orbital computed tomography established diagnosis. Findings and caveats of the study: The blood repertoire included most of the expanded thyroid clonotypes above 0.001.

Source material: blood. The rearrangement uses TRBV12-3 or TRBV12-4 and TRBJ2-1; 10 positions match TRBD1. This receptor was identified in a woman in her 30s with Graves' hyperthyroidism. This CDR3 is CASRGDRGGYNEQFF. For the CDR3, the DNA is TGTGCCAGCAGAGGGGACAGGGGCGGTTACAATGAGCAGTTCTTC.